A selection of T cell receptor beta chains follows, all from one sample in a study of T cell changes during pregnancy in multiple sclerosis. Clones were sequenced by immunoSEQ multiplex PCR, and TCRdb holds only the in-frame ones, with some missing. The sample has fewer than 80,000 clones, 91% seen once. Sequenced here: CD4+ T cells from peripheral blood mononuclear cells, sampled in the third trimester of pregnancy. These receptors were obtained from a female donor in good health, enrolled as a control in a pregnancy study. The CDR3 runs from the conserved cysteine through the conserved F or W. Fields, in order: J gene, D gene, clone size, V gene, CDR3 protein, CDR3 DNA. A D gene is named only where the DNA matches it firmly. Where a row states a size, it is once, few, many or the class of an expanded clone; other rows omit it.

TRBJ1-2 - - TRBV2 CASSEARVDGYTF TGTGCCAGCAGTGAAGCGCGAGTTGATGGCTACACCTTC
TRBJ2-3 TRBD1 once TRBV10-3 CAISERAGQGAEDTQYF TGTGCCATCAGTGAGCGTGCCGGACAGGGGGCGGAAGATACGCAGTATTTT
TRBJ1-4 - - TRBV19 CASNYGATNEKLFF TGTGCCAGTAATTACGGTGCAACTAATGAAAAACTGTTTTTT
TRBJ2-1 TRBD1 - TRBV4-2 CASSQGQGARNEQFF TGTGCCAGCAGCCAAGGACAGGGGGCCAGGAATGAGCAGTTCTTC
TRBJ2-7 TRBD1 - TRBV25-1 CASKLGDSSYEQYF TGTGCCAGCAAATTAGGGGACAGCTCCTACGAGCAGTACTTC
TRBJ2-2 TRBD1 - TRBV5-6 CASSLSGTGGFGLFF TGTGCCAGCAGCTTGTCCGGGACAGGGGGTTTCGGGCTGTTTTTT
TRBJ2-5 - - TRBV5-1 CASRDSQETQYF TGCGCCAGCAGGGACAGTCAAGAGACCCAGTACTTC
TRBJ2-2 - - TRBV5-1 CASSPVGPGELFF TGCGCCAGCAGCCCCGTGGGGCCCGGGGAGCTGTTTTTT
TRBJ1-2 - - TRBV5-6 CASSLVQGGSYGYTF TGTGCCAGCAGCTTGGTACAGGGTGGGAGCTATGGCTACACCTTC
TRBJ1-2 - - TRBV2 CASVYREGYTF TGTGCCAGCGTCTACCGGGAGGGCTACACCTTC
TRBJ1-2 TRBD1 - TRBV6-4 CASSAGTGIGYTF TGTGCCAGCAGTGCCGGGACAGGGATTGGCTACACCTTC
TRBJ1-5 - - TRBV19 CASASTRSNQPQHF TGTGCCAGTGCCTCGACAAGAAGCAATCAGCCCCAGCATTTT
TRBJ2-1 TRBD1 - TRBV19 CASSPIPGTGVHNEQFF TGTGCCAGTAGTCCCATCCCCGGGACAGGAGTACACAATGAGCAGTTCTTC
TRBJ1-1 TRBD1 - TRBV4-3 CASSQATGLGTEAFF TGCGCCAGCAGCCAGGCGACAGGGCTCGGCACTGAAGCTTTCTTT
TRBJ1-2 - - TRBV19 CASSIPRQGGAGYTF TGTGCCAGTAGTATCCCCCGGCAGGGTGGAGCTGGCTACACCTTC
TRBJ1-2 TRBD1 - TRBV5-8 CASSPGQAYGYTF TGTGCCAGCAGCCCTGGACAGGCCTATGGCTACACCTTC
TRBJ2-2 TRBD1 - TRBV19 CASSIVTGVTGELFF TGTGCCAGTAGTATCGTGACAGGGGTCACCGGGGAGCTGTTTTTT
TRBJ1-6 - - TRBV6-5 CASRWTPGDSPLHF TGTGCCAGCAGGTGGACTCCCGGGGATTCACCCCTCCACTTT
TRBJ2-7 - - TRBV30 CAWRKGAYEQYF TGTGCCTGGAGAAAAGGGGCCTACGAGCAGTACTTC
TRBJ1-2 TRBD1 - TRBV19 CASTPLTGANYGYTF TGTGCCAGTACCCCCCTCACAGGGGCAAACTATGGCTACACCTTC
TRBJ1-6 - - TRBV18 CASSPPKAGDSPLHF TGTGCCAGCTCACCACCTAAGGCAGGGGATTCACCCCTCCACTTT
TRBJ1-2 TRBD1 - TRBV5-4 CASSLESGGLNGYTF TGTGCCAGCAGCTTGGAATCAGGGGGCTTGAATGGCTACACCTTC
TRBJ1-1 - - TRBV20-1 CSAEKQGEAFF TGCAGTGCTGAAAAGCAGGGGGAAGCTTTCTTT
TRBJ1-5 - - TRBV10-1 CASIVAKTPQHF TGCGCCAGCATAGTAGCTAAGACGCCCCAGCATTTT
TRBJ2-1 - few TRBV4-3 CASSQDDQGEQFF TGCGCCAGCAGCCAAGATGACCAGGGTGAGCAGTTCTTC
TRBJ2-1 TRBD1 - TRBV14 CASSQQQGPEQFF TGTGCCAGCAGCCAACAACAGGGGCCAGAGCAGTTCTTC
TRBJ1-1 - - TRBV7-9 CASSPTGRDLIPEAFF TGTGCCAGCAGCCCAACCGGCAGGGATTTGATCCCTGAAGCTTTCTTT
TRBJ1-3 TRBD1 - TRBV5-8 CASSLYIGTVGSGNTIYF TGTGCCAGCAGCTTGTATATTGGGACAGTTGGCTCTGGAAACACCATATATTTT
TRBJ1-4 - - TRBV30 CAWTRAGFNEKLFF TGTGCCTGGACGAGGGCAGGCTTTAATGAAAAACTGTTTTTT
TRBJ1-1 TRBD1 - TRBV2 CASSEARPGTGNTEAFF TGTGCCAGCAGTGAAGCGAGACCCGGGACAGGAAACACTGAAGCTTTCTTT
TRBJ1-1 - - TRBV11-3 CASSLKGAGTEAFF TGTGCCAGCAGCTTAAAAGGGGCTGGCACTGAAGCTTTCTTT
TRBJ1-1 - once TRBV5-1 CASSFQGGTEAFF TGCGCCAGCAGCTTTCAGGGAGGGACTGAAGCTTTCTTT
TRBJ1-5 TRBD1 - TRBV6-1 CASSPDRGLNQPQHF TGTGCCAGCAGTCCAGACAGGGGACTCAATCAGCCCCAGCATTTT
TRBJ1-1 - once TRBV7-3 CASSQARYTGSGTEAFF TGTGCCAGCAGCCAGGCACGCTATACAGGGTCAGGCACTGAAGCTTTCTTT
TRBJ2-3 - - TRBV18 CASSPGGASTDTQYF TGTGCCAGCTCACCAGGGGGGGCTAGCACAGATACGCAGTATTTT
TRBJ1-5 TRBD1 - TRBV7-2 CASSSGTGGYQPQHF TGTGCCAGCAGCTCCGGGACAGGGGGCTATCAGCCCCAGCATTTT
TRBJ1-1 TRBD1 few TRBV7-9 CASLRRGPGTEAFF TGTGCCAGCCTTCGAAGGGGGCCGGGCACTGAAGCTTTCTTT
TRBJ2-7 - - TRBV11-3 CASSLVGDEQYF TGTGCCAGCAGCTTGGTGGGAGACGAGCAGTACTTC
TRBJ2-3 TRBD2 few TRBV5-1 CASSLVLAGGTDTQYF TGCGCCAGCAGCTTGGTCCTAGCGGGGGGGACAGATACGCAGTATTTT
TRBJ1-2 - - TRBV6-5 CASSSRWEGGYTF TGTGCCAGCAGTTCCCGGTGGGAGGGTGGCTACACCTTC
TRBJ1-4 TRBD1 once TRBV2 CASSDEGQIFEKLFF TGTGCCAGCAGTGATGAGGGACAGATATTTGAAAAACTGTTTTTT
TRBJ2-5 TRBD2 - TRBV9 CASSFLGGGGETQYF TGTGCCAGCAGCTTCCTCGGGGGGGGAGGGGAGACCCAGTACTTC
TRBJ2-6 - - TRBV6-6 CAGGGSGANVLTF TGTGCCGGCGGCGGGTCTGGGGCCAACGTCCTGACTTTC
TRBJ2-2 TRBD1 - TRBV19 CASGDRGRNTGELFF TGTGCCAGTGGCGACAGGGGGAGAAACACCGGGGAGCTGTTTTTT
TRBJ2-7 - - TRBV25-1 CASSDLTTGGEQYF TGTGCCAGCAGTGACCTTACGACTGGGGGGGAGCAGTACTTC
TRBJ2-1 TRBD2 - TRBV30 CAWSPGITSGGNNEQFF TGTGCCTGGAGTCCCGGAATCACTAGCGGGGGGAACAATGAGCAGTTCTTC
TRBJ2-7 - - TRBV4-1 CASSQEGTLVQYF TGCGCCAGCAGCCAAGAAGGGACACTAGTGCAGTACTTC
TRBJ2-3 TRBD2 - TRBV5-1 CASSFRTSGYTDTQYF TGCGCCAGCAGCTTTCGGACTAGCGGGTACACAGATACGCAGTATTTT
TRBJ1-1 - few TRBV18 CASSPGRIRNTEAFF TGTGCCAGCTCCCCAGGGCGAATAAGAAACACTGAAGCTTTCTTT
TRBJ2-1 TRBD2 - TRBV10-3 CAIRLDRTSGGREPKKSSYNEQFF TGTGCCATCAGACTCGACCGGACTAGCGGGGGCCGTGAACCAAAAAAGAGCTCCTACAATGAGCAGTTCTTC
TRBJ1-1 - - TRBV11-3 CASSPELNTEAFF TGTGCCAGCAGCCCTGAGTTGAACACTGAAGCTTTCTTT
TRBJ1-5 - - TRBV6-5 CASRGPGVNQPQHF TGTGCCAGCAGAGGTCCAGGGGTGAATCAGCCCCAGCATTTT
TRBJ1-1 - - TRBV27 CASSYFGANTEAFF TGTGCCAGCAGCTATTTCGGTGCGAACACTGAAGCTTTCTTT
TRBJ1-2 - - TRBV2 CASRTPGGGARDYGYTF TGTGCCAGCAGGACCCCGGGAGGGGGGGCGCGGGACTATGGCTACACCTTC